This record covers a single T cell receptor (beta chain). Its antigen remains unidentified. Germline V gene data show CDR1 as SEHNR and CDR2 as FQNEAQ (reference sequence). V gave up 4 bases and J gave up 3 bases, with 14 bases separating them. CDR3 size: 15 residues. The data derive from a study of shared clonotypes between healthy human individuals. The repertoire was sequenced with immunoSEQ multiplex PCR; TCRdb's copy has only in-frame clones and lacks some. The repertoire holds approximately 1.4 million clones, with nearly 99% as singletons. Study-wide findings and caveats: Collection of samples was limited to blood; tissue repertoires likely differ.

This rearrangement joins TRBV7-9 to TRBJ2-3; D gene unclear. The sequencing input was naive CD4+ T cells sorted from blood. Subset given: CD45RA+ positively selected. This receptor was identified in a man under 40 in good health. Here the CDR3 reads CASSYRAPGTDTQYF. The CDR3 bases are TGTGCCAGCAGCTACCGGGCCCCCGGGACAGATACGCAGTATTTT.